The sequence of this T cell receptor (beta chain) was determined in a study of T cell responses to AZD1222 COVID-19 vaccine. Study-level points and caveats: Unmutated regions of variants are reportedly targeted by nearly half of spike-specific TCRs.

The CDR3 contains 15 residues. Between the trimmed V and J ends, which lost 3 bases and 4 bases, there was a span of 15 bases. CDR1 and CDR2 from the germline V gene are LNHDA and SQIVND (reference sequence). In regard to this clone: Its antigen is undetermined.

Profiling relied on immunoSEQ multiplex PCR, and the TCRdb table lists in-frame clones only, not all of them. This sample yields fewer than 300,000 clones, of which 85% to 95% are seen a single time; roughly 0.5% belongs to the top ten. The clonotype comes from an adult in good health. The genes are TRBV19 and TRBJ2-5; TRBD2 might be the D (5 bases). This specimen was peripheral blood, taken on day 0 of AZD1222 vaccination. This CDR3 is CASSIGPPAGETQYF. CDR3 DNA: TGTGCCAGTAGTATCGGACCGCCTGCGGGAGAGACCCAGTACTTC.